Below, 15 T cell receptor beta chains from the same sample are listed, as sequenced in a study of post-analysis software for immune sequencing data. Notes on the study in general: Five or six TRBV segments were significantly more frequent in patients than in controls. TRBV5-6, TRBV5-1 and TRBV20-1 were among these segments.

Prepared TCR beta cDNA libraries contained unique molecular identifiers. From the PCR reads, TCRdb called clonotypes with MiXCR, one entry per CDR3 protein. The sample carries about 620,000 distinct CDR3 sequences, roughly 40% recorded once. No cognate antigen is known for these TCRs. Source material: blood. The receptor set was obtained from a girl aged 10 to 17 with multiple sclerosis.

The chain links TRBV7-9 to TRBJ1-1, with D possibly being TRBD1 (5 bases). Deletions cut 6 bases from V and 4 bases from J, with 15 bases between. The CDR3 is 14 amino acids. In germline, CDR1 is SEHNR, CDR2 FQNEAQ (reference sequence). This chain's CDR3 is CASRTGGEGTEAFF. The CDR3 nucleotides are TGTGCCAGCAGAACGGGGGGTGAGGGCACTGAAGCTTTCTTT.

V is TRBV18 and J is TRBJ1-4; TRBD1 matches 11 bases. Trimming cost V 2 bases and J 1 base; bases outside gene matches: 6. Germline V gene sequence: CDR1 KGHSH, CDR2 LQKENI. The CDR3 has 18 amino acids. CDR3 coding DNA: TGTGCCAGCTCACCAAGGACAGGGGGCGTGAGAACTAATGAAAAACTGTTTTTT. Amino acids: CASSPRTGGVRTNEKLFF.

This sequence joins TRBV4-1 and TRBJ1-1; TRBD1 matches 8 bases. Germline CDR1 reads MGHRA; CDR2 reads YSYEKL. The CDR3 contains 16 residues. Trimming at V came to 4 bases and at J to 3 bases, leaving 10 bases not matched to a gene. CDR3 protein: CASSPSQGAGDTEAFF. The CDR3, as DNA: TGCGCCAGCAGCCCGTCCCAGGGGGCTGGCGACACTGAAGCTTTCTTT.

The chain recombines TRBV5-1 with TRBJ2-4, with TRBD2 as a possible D gene (6 bases). The germline V gene has CDR1 SGHRS and CDR2 YFSETQ. CDR3 length: 17 amino acids. The V end was cut by 4 bases, the J end by 13 bases, with 30 bases between. The CDR3 spells CASSRGTIGTKEEIQYF. CDR3 sequence (DNA): TGCGCCAGCAGCCGCGGGACGATCGGGACGAAAGAGGAGATCCAGTACTTC.

A few counts support this clonotype. The rearrangement uses TRBV29-1 and TRBJ2-1, with D possibly matching TRBD2 (6 bases). The CDR3 has 17 amino acids. Germline assignment: CDR1 SQVTM and CDR2 ANQGSEA. V dropped 1 base and J dropped 0 bases, with 16 bases sitting between them. The CDR3 nucleotides are TGCAGCGTTGAAGGGCTAGCGCGATCGGTCTCCTACAATGAGCAGTTCTTC. This sequence encodes CSVEGLARSVSYNEQFF.

This chain connects TRBV3-1 to TRBJ2-1, with 9 bases identical to TRBD2. The CDR3 runs to 16 residues. V lost 0 bases to trimming and J lost 7 bases; unmatched junction nucleotides: 7. Germline-derived CDR1 and CDR2 are LGHDT and YNNKEL (reference sequence). The CDR3 DNA follows: TGTGCCAGCAGCCAAGAAAGGCTAGCGGGGAGGAATGAGCAGTTCTTC. The encoded protein is CASSQERLAGRNEQFF.

There are a few counts of this clonotype. The chain employs TRBV20-1 and TRBJ2-7; 8 bases are shared with TRBD1. The CDR3 totals 15 residues. V was pared by 5 bases and J by 3 bases, with 12 bases of the junction left unmatched. Germline V lookup: CDR1 DFQATT, CDR2 SNEGSKA (reference sequence). Here the CDR3 DNA reads TGCAGTGCTCAGGGGGAACAGGGGGAAGGCTACGAGCAGTACTTC. Translating it yields CSAQGEQGEGYEQYF.

The J gene is TRBJ1-5, the V gene TRBV12-3 or TRBV12-4; D is undetermined. Trimming stripped 6 bases from V and 2 bases from J, with 11 bases between. The CDR3 is 14 amino acids. CDR3 DNA sequence: TGTGCCAGCAGCCCTGGGAATCGCAATCAGCCCCAGCATTTT. Its translation: CASSPGNRNQPQHF.

The sample holds a few counts of this clonotype. This chain connects TRBV6-4 to TRBJ1-2, with 9 bases identical to TRBD1. The CDR3 extends over 14 amino acids. V lost 1 base and J lost 8; bases outside the gene matches: 5. Germline V gene sequence: CDR1 MRHNA, CDR2 SNTAGT. The CDR3 protein is CASSDYPGQGGYTF. CDR3 nucleotide sequence: TGTGCCAGCAGTGACTATCCGGGACAGGGAGGCTACACCTTC.

The chain couples TRBV6-6 to TRBJ2-5; no clear D. The DNA end is more similar to TRBJ2-7, so the J call may be wrong. The CDR3 extends over 13 amino acids. The germline CDR1 and CDR2 sequences are MNHNY and SVGAGI (reference sequence). Here the CDR3 reads CASSYSTWGEQYF. The DNA for the CDR3 is TGTGCCAGCAGTTACTCGACCTGGGGCGAGCAGTACTTC.

The rearrangement uses TRBV29-1 and TRBJ2-3, with a tentative D call TRBD2 (6 bases). CDR3 length: 14 amino acids. V was cut by 3 bases and J by 3 bases, with 13 bases left in between. CDR1 is SQVTM, CDR2 ANQGSEA, per germline. CDR3 nucleotide sequence: TGCAGCGTTGAGGGGACTGGGGGGACAGATACGCAGTATTTT. It specifies CSVEGTGGTDTQYF.

The chain couples TRBV6-1 to TRBJ2-1, with 7 bases that match TRBD2. After removal of 5 bases from V and 1 base from J, the junction contained 14 bases not matched to a gene. Germline lookup yields CDR1 MNHNS and CDR2 SASEGT. CDR3 size: 18 residues. CDR3 loop: CASSLLPLAASSYNEQFF. CDR3 in DNA: TGTGCCAGCAGTCTCCTCCCTCTAGCGGCATCTTCCTACAATGAGCAGTTCTTC.

The chain employs TRBV10-3 and TRBJ1-2; no definite D call. Germline V gene sequence: CDR1 ENHRY, CDR2 SYGVKD. The CDR3 totals 13 residues. Trimming took 3 bases from V and 5 from J, leaving 10 bases between them. CDR3 DNA sequence: TGTGCCATCAGTGAACGGCAGGATTATGGCTACACCTTC. This sequence encodes CAISERQDYGYTF.

This clonotype occurred a few times. This chain uses TRBV5-1 with TRBJ2-7; TRBD1 aligns across 12 bases. CDR1 and CDR2 from the germline V gene are SGHRS and YFSETQ. J lost 6 bases, V lost 3 bases, and 7 bases had no gene match. The CDR3 is made up of 15 amino acids. CDR3 residues: CASSSEGQGAGEQYF. CDR3 DNA sequence: TGCGCCAGCAGCTCGGAGGGACAGGGGGCTGGCGAGCAGTACTTC. Based on the CDR3 plus reference TRBV5-1 and TRBJ2-7, the full variable domain is KAGVTQTPRYLIKTRGQQVTLSCSPISGHRSVSWYQQTPGQGLQFLFEYFSETQRNKGNFPGRFSGRQFSNSRSEMNVSTLELGDSALYLCASSSEGQGAGEQYFGPGTRLTVT.

The CDR3 sequence is CASSPSSGTGGVYEQYF. CDR3 nucleotide sequence: TGCGCCAGCAGCCCATCCTCCGGGACAGGGGGCGTTTACGAGCAGTACTTC. The gene calls are TRBV5-1 and TRBJ2-4; 12 bases align to TRBD1. The end of the DNA fits TRBJ2-7 better, so the J call may be wrong. CDR3 length: 17 residues. Germline lookup yields CDR1 SGHRS and CDR2 YFSETQ.